This T cell receptor beta chain derives from a study of blood T cell repertoires in COVID-19. Profiled with immunoSEQ multiplex PCR; TCRdb holds only in-frame clones, not every one. Of about 180,000 clones detected, approximately 85% appear once; the ten largest clones hold more than 8%. This CDR3 has 18 residues. Germline trimming cut 5 bases from V and 7 bases from J; bases unmatched to any gene: 21. From germline, CDR1 is SGHTA and CDR2 FQGNSA. This clone appeared once. This sequence joins TRBV7-2 and TRBJ1-2, with 8 positions matching TRBD1. The receptor comes from a woman of 80 years or more with acute or convalescent COVID-19. Sequenced material: peripheral blood. The DNA for the CDR3 is TGTGCCAGCAGCCCCTCAAGGACAGGGCGCCTTGGGGGGGTTGGCTACACCTTC. Residues: CASSPSRTGRLGGVGYTF.